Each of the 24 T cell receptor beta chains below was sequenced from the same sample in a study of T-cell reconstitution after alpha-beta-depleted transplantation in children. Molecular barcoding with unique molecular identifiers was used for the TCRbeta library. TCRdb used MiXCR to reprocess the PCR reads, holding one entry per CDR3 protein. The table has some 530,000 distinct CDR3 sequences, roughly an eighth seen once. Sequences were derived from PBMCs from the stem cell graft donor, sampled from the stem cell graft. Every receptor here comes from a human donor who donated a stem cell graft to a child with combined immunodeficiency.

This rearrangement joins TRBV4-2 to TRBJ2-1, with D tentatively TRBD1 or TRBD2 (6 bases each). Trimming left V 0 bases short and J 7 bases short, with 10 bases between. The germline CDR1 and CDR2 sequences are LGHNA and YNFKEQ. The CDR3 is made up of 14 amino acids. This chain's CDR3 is CASSQDRGENEQFF. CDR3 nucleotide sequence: TGTGCCAGCAGCCAAGATAGGGGGGAAAATGAGCAGTTCTTC.

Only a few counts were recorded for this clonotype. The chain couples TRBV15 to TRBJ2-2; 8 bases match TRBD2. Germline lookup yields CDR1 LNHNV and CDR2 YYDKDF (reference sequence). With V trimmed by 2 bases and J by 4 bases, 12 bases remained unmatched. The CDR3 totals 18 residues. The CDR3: CATSRRLPAGVGTGELFF. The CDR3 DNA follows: TGTGCCACCAGCAGACGCCTCCCAGCGGGGGTGGGCACCGGGGAGCTGTTTTTT.

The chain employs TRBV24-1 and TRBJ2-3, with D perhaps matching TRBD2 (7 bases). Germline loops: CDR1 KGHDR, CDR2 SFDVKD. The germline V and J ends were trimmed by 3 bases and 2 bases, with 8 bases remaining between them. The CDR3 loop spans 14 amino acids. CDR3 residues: CATSDGGATDTQYF. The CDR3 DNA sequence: TGTGCCACCAGTGATGGGGGGGCCACAGATACGCAGTATTTT.

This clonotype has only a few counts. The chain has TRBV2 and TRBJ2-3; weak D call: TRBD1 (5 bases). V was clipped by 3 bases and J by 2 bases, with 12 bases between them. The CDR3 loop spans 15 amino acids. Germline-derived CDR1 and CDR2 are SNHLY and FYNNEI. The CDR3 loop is CASSDPTVNTDTQYF. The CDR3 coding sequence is TGTGCCAGCAGTGATCCGACAGTCAACACAGATACGCAGTATTTT.

The CDR3 reads CASSQDLPYYEQYF. The CDR3 bases are TGTGCCAGCAGCCAAGATTTACCATACTACGAGCAGTACTTC. The chain employs TRBV14 and TRBJ2-7; the D is unclear. V was pared by 0 bases and J by 3 bases, with 9 bases between. The CDR3 is 14 residues long. CDR1 is SGHDN, CDR2 FVKESK, per germline.

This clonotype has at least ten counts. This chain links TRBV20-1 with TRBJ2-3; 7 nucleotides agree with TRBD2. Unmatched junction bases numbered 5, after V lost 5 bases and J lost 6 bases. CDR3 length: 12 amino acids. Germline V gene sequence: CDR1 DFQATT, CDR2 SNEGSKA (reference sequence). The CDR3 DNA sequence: TGCAGTGCTTCCCACGGGGGGGATACGCAGTATTTT. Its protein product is CSASHGGDTQYF.

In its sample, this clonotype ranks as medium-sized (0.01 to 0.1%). CDR3 coding DNA: TGCGCCAGCAGCTTAGACCCGTCCACAGATACGCAGTATTTT. Translating it yields CASSLDPSTDTQYF. This chain joins TRBV5-1 and TRBJ2-3, with D uncertain. Trimming left V 2 bases short and J 2 bases short, with 9 bases between. Germline V gene data show CDR1 as SGHRS and CDR2 as YFSETQ. The CDR3 totals 14 residues.

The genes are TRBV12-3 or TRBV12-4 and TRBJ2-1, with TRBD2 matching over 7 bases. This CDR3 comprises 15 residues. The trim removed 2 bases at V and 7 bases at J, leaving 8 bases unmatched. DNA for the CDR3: TGTGCCAGCAGTTTATGGGGGAGGGTAGGGAATGAGCAGTTCTTC. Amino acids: CASSLWGRVGNEQFF.

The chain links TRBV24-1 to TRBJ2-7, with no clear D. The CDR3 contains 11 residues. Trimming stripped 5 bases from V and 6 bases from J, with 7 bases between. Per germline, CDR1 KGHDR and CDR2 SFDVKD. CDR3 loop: CATSGMGEQYF. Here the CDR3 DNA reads TGTGCCACCAGTGGGATGGGCGAGCAGTACTTC.

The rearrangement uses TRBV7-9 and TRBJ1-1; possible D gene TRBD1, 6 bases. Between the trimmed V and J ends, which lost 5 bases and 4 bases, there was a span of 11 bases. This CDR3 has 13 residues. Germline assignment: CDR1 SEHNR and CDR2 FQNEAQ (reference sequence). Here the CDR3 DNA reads TGTGCCAGCAGCATACAGGGCTTCACTGAAGCTTTCTTT. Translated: CASSIQGFTEAFF.

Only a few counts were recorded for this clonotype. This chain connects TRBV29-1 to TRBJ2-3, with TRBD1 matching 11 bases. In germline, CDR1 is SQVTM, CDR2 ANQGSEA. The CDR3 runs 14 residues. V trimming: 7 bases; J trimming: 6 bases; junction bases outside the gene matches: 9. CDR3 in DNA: TGCAGCGCCGGGGGACAGGGGGGCGGTGATACGCAGTATTTT. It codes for CSAGGQGGGDTQYF.

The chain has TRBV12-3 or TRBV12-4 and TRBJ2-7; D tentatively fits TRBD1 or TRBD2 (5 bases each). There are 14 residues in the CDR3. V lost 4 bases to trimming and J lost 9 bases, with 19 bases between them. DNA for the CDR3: TGTGCCAGCAGTTCCCTGTCGGGACCAGAGGCGCAGTACTTC. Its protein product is CASSSLSGPEAQYF.

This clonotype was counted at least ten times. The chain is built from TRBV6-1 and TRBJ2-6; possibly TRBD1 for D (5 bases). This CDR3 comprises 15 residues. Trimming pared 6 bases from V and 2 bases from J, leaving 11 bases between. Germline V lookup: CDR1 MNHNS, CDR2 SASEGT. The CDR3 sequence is CASSPTETGANVLTF. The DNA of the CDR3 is TGTGCCAGCAGCCCGACAGAAACTGGGGCCAACGTCCTGACTTTC.

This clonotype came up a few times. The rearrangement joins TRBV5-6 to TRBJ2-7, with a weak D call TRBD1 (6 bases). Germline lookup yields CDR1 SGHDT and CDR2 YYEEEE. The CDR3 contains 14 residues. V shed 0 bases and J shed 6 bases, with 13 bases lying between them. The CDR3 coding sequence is TGTGCCAGCAGCTTGGCGGGACGACAGGCCGAGCAGTACTTC. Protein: CASSLAGRQAEQYF.

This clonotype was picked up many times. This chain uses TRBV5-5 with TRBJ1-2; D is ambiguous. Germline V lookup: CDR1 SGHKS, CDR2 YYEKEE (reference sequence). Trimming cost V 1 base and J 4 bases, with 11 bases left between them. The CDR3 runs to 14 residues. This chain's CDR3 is CASSLRGLGYGYTF. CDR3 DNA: TGTGCCAGCAGCTTGAGAGGGTTGGGCTATGGCTACACCTTC.

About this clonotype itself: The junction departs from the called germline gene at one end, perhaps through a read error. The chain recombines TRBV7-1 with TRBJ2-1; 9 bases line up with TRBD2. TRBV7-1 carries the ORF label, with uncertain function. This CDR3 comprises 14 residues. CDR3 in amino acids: CASSSGTSYNGQFF. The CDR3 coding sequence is TGTGCCAGCAGCTCCGGGACTAGCTACAATGGGCAGTTCTTC.

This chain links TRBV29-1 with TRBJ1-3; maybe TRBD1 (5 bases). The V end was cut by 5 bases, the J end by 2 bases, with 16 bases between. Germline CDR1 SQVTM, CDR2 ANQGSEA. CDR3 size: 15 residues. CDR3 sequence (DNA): TGCAGCGTTCGGTTTGTCGGGGCAACTGGAAACACCATATATTTT. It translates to CSVRFVGATGNTIYF.

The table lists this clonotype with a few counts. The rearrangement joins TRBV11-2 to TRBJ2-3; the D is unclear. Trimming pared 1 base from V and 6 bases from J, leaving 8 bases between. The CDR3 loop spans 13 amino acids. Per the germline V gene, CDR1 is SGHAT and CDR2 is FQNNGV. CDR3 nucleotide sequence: TGTGCCAGCAGCTTAGGTGGGTGGGATACGCAGTATTTT. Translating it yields CASSLGGWDTQYF.

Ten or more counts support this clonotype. CDR3 residues: CASSVGSRSGNEQFF. The CDR3 DNA reads TGTGCCAGCAGCGTAGGGTCCCGTAGCGGGAATGAGCAGTTCTTC. The chain recombines TRBV9 with TRBJ2-1, with TRBD2 matching 7 bases. V shed 0 bases, J shed 7 bases, and the junction held 7 bases outside the gene matches. The CDR3 has 15 residues. Germline loops: CDR1 SGDLS, CDR2 YYNGEE.

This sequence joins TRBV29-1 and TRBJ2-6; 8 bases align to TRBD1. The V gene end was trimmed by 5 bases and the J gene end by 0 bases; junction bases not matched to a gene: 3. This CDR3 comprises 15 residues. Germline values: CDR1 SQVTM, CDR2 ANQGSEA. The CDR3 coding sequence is TGCAGCGTTTCTACAGGGGGCTCTGGGGCCAACGTCCTGACTTTC. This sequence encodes CSVSTGGSGANVLTF.

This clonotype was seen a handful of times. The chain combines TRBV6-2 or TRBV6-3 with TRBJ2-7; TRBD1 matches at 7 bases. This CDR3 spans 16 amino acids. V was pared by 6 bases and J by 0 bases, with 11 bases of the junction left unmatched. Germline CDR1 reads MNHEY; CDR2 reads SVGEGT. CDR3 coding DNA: TGTGCCAGCAGACGCCGGGACAGTCTAAGCTCCTACGAGCAGTACTTC. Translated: CASRRRDSLSSYEQYF.

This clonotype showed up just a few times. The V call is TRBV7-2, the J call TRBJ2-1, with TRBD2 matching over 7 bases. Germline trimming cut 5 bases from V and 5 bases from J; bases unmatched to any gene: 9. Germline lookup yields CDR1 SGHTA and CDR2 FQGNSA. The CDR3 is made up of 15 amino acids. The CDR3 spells CASSLQSGIHNEQFF. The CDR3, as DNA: TGTGCCAGCAGCCTACAGAGCGGGATTCACAATGAGCAGTTCTTC. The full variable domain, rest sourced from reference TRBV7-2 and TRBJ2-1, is GAGVSQSPSNKVTEKGKDVELRCDPISGHTALYWYRQSLGQGLEFLIYFQGNSAPDKSGLPSDRFSAERTGGSVSTLTIQRTQQEDSAVYLCASSLQSGIHNEQFFGPGTRLTVL.

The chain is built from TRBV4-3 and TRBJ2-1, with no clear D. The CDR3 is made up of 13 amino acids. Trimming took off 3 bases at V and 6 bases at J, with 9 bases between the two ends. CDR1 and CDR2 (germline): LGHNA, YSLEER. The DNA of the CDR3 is TGCGCCAGCAGCCAGTTGTTGGTCAATGAGCAGTTCTTC. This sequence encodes CASSQLLVNEQFF.

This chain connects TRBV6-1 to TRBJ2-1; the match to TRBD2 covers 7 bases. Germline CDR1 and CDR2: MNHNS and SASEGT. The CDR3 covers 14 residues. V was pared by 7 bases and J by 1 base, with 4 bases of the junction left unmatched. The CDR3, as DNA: TGTGCCAGCAAAGAGCGGGGTTCCTACAATGAGCAGTTCTTC. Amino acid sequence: CASKERGSYNEQFF.